This T cell receptor beta chain is from a study of blood T cells in healthy people across ages. The total RNA that was extracted per sample amounted to at least 5 micrograms. Germline assignment: CDR1 MDHEN and CDR2 SYDVKM. The ends lost 6 bases at V and 2 bases at J; junction bases unmatched: 6. The CDR3 consists of 14 residues. A second PCR, run for about 7 to 11 cycles, used a sample-barcoded 5' primer plus a J-beta primer mix. TCRdb re-analysed the 5' RACE reads in MiXCR, keeping a single row per CDR3 protein. The data contain 1.5 million to 1.9 million distinct CDR3 sequences, about 42% of them singletons. This clonotype has just a few counts. What it binds is not known. Study outcomes and limitations: Higher naive T cell percentage went strongly together with higher TCR beta diversity. The recorded TCR beta diversity per million T cells decreased in a roughly linear manner with age. Among long-lived donors, naive CD4+ cells were more numerous and diversity higher than in aged donors.

The sequenced sample consisted of blood. This TCR came from a woman between 18 and 29 years old in good health. This chain uses TRBV28 with TRBJ2-5, with 7 bases matching TRBD1. As DNA, the CDR3 is TGTGCCAGCAGACCAGGGGGTGCTCAAGAGACCCAGTACTTC. Amino acid sequence: CASRPGGAQETQYF.